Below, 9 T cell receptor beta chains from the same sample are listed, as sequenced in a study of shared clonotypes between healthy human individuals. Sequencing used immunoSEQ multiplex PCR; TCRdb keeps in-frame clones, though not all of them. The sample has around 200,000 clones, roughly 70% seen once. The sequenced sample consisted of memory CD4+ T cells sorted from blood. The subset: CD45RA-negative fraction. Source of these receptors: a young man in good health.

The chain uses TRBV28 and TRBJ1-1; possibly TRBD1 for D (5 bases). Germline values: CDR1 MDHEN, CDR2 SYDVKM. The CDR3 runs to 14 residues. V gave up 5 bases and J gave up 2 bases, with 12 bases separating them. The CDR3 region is CASSAGMPNTEAFF. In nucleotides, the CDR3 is TGTGCCAGCAGTGCAGGGATGCCTAACACTGAAGCTTTCTTT.

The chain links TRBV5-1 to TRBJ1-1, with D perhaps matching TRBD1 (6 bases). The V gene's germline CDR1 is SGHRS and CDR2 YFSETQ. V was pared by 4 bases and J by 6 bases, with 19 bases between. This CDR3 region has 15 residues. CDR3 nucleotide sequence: TGCGCCAGCAGCACCGCGCAGGGGATTGGGTCTGAAGCTTTCTTT. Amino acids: CASSTAQGIGSEAFF.

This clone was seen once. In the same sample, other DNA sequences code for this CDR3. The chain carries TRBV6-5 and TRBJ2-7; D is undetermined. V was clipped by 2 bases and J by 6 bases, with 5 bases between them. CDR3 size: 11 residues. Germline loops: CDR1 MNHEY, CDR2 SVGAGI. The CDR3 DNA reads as TGTGCCAGCAGTTACCTAAGCGAGCAGTACTTC. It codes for CASSYLSEQYF.

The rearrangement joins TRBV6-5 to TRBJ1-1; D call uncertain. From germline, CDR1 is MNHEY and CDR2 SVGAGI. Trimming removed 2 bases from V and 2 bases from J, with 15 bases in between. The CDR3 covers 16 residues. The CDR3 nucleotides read TGTGCCAGCAGTTACGGGTTCCTCGCCCGTAACACTGAAGCTTTCTTT. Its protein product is CASSYGFLARNTEAFF.

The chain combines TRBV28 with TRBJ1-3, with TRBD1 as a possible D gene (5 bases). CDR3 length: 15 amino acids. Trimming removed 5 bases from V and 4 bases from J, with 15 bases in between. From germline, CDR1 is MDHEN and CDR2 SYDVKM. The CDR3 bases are TGTGCCAGCAGTGTGGGGACGGGAGTAGGAAACACCATATATTTT. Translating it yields CASSVGTGVGNTIYF.

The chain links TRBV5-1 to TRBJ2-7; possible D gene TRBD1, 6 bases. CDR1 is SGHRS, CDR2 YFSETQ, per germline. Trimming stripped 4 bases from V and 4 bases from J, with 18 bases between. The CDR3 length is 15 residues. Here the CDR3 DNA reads TGCGCCAGCAGCCCCAGTTCAGGGGTCCTATACGAGCAGTACTTC. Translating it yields CASSPSSGVLYEQYF.

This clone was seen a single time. As DNA, the CDR3 is TGTGCCAGCAGTTTCCTCCTGTCCGGGGAGCTGTTTTTT. Translated, it gives CASSFLLSGELFF. The V and J genes are TRBV27 and TRBJ2-2; the D is unclear. Germline V gene sequence: CDR1 MNHEY, CDR2 SMNVEV (reference sequence). The length of the CDR3 is 13 residues. V gave up 3 bases and J gave up 6 bases, with 8 bases separating them.

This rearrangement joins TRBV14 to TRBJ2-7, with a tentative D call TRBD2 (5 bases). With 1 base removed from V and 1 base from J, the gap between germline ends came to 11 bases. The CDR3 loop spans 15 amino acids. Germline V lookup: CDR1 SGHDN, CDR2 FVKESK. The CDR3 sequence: CASSQGIGESYEQYF. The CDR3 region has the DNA TGTGCCAGCAGCCAAGGAATCGGGGAGTCCTACGAGCAGTACTTC.

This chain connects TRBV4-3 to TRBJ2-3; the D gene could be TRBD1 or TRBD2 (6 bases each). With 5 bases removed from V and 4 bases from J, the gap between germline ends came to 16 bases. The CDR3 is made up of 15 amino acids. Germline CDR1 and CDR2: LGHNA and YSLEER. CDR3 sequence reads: CASSERGLHPDTQYF. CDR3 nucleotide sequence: TGCGCCAGCAGCGAACGGGGGCTGCACCCAGATACGCAGTATTTT.